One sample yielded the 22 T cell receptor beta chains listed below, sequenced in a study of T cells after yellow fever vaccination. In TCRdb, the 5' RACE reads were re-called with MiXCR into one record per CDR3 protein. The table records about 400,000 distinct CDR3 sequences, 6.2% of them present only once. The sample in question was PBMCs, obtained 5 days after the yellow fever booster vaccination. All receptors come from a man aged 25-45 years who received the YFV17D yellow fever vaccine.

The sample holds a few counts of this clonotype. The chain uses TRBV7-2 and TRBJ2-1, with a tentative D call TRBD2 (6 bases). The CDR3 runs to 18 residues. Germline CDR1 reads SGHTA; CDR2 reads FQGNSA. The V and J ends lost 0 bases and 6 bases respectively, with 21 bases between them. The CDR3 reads CASSLALRGGGAGNEQFF. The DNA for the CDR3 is TGTGCCAGCAGCTTAGCGCTTCGTGGTGGAGGGGCGGGCAATGAGCAGTTCTTC.

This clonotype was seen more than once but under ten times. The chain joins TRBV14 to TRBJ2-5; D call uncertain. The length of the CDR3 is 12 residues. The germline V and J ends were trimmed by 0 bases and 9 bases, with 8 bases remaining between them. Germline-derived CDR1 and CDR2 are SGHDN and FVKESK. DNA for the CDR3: TGTGCCAGCAGCCAAGATACTCGGGCCCAGTACTTC. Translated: CASSQDTRAQYF.

The CDR3 region is CASSLYVGDNEKLFF. DNA of the CDR3: TGTGCCAGCAGCCTCTACGTGGGCGATAATGAAAAACTGTTTTTT. The rearrangement joins TRBV5-5 to TRBJ1-4, with D uncertain. Looked up from germline, CDR1 is SGHKS and CDR2 is YYEKEE (reference sequence). The CDR3 loop spans 15 amino acids. V lost 4 bases and J lost 4, with 14 bases in between.

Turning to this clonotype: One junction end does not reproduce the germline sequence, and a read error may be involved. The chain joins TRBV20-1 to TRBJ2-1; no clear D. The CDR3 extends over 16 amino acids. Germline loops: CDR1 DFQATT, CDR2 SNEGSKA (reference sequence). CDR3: CCARGNRPSSYNEQFF. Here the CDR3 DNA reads TGCTGTGCTAGAGGAAACAGACCGAGCTCCTACAATGAGCAGTTCTTC.

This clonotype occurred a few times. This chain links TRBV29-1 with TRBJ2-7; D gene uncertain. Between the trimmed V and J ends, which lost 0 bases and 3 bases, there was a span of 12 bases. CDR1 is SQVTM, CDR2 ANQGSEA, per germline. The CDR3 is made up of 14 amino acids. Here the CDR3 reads CSVEDRQANYEQYF. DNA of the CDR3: TGCAGCGTTGAAGATAGGCAGGCGAACTACGAGCAGTACTTC.

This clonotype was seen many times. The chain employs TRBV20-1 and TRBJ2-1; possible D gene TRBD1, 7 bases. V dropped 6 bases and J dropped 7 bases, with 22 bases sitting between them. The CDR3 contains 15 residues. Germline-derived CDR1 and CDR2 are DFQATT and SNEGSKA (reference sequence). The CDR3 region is CSALRQGQGGNEQFF. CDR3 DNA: TGCAGTGCACTAAGACAGGGACAAGGGGGGAATGAGCAGTTCTTC.

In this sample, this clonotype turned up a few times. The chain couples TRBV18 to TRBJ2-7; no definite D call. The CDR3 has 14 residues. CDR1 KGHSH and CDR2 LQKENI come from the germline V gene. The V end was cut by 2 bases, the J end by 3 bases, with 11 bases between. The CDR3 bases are TGTGCCAGCTCACCAAGACACGCAGACTACGAGCAGTACTTC. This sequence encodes CASSPRHADYEQYF.

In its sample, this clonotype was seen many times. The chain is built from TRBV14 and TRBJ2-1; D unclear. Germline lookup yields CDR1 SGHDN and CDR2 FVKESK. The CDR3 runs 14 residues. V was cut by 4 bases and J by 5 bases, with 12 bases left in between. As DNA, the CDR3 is TGTGCCAGCAGCCTATATCCGGCCAACAATGAGCAGTTCTTC. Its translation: CASSLYPANNEQFF.

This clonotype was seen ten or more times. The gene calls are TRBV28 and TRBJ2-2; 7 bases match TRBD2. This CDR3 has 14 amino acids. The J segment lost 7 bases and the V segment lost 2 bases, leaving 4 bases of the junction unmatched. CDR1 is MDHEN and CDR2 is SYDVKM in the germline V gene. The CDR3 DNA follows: TGTGCCAGCAGTTTAGCGGGAGCCCTCGGGGAGCTGTTTTTT. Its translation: CASSLAGALGELFF. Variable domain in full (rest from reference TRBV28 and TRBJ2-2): DVKVTQSSRYLVKRTGEKVFLECVQDMDHENMFWYRQDPGLGLRLIYFSYDVKMKEKGDIPEGYSVSREKKERFSLILESASTNQTSMYLCASSLAGALGELFFGEGSRLTVL.

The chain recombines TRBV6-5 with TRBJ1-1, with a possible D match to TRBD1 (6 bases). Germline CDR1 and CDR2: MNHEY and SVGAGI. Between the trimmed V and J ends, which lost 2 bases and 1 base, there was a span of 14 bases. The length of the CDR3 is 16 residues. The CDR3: CASSYPHRVENTEAFF. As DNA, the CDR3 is TGTGCCAGCAGTTACCCGCACAGGGTAGAGAACACTGAAGCTTTCTTT.

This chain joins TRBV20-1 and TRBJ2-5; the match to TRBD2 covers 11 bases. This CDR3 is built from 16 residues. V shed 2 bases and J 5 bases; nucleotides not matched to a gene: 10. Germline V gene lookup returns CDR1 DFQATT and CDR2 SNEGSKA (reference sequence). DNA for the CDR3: TGCAGTGCTAGAAAACTACTAGCGGGAGCTTGGGAGACCCAGTACTTC. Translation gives CSARKLLAGAWETQYF.

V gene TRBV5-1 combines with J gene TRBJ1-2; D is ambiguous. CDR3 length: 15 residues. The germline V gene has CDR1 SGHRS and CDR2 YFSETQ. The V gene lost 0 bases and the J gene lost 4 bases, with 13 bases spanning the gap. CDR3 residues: CASSLGRSDGYGYTF. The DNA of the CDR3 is TGCGCCAGCAGCTTGGGACGTTCTGACGGCTATGGCTACACCTTC.

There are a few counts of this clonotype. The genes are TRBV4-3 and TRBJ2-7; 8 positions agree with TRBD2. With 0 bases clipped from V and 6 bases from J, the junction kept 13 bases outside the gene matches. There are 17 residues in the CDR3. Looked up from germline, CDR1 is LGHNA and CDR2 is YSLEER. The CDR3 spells CASSQDGPSGSSIEQYF. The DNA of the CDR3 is TGCGCCAGCAGCCAAGATGGGCCCAGCGGGAGCTCGATCGAGCAGTACTTC.

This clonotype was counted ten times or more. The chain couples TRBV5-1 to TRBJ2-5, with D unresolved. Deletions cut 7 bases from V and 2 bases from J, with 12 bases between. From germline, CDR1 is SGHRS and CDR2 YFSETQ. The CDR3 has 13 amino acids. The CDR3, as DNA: TGCGCCAGCCGTCGAGGTTTACAAGAGACCCAGTACTTC. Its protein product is CASRRGLQETQYF.

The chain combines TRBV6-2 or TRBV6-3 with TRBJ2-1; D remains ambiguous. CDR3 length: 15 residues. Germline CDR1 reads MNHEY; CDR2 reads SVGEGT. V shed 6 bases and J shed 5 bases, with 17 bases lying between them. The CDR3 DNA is TGTGCCAGCAGATCTTGGGGATTAAGCGACAATGAGCAGTTCTTC. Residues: CASRSWGLSDNEQFF.

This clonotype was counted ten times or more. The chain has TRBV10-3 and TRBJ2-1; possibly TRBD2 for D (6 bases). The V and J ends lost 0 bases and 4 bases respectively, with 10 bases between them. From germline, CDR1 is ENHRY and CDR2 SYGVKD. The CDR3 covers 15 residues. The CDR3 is CAISESSLAYNEQFF. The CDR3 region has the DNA TGTGCCATCAGTGAGTCGTCACTAGCTTACAATGAGCAGTTCTTC.

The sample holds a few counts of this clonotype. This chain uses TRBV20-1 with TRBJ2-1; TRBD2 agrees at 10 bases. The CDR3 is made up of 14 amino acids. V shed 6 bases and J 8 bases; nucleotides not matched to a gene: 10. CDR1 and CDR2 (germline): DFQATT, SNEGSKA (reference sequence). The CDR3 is CSARPSGRGYEQFF. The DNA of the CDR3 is TGCAGTGCGAGACCCAGCGGGAGGGGCTATGAGCAGTTCTTC.

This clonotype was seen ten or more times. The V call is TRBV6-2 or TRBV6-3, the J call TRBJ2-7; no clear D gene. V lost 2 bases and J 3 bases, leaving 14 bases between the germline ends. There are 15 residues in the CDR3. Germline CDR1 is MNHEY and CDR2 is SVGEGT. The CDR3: CASSYPDVGFYEQYF. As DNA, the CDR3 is TGTGCCAGCAGTTACCCCGACGTCGGATTCTACGAGCAGTACTTC.

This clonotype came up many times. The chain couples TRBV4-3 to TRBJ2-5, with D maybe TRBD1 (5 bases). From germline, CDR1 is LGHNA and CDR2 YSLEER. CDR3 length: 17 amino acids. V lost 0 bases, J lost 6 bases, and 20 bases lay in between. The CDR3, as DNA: TGCGCCAGCAGCCAAGACCTACCACCCCTATCAGGGAAGACCCAGTACTTC. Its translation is CASSQDLPPLSGKTQYF.

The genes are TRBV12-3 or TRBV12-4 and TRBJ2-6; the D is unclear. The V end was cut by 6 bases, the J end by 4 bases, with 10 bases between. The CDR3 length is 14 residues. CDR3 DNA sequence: TGTGCCAGCAGGACTCAAGCAGGGGCCAACGTCCTGACTTTC. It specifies CASRTQAGANVLTF.

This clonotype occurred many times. The CDR3 DNA is TGTGCCAGCAGCTCAGACAGGGGGGAGACCCAGTACTTC. It translates to CASSSDRGETQYF. The gene calls are TRBV7-2 and TRBJ2-5; 9 nucleotides align to TRBD1. The trim removed 4 bases at V and 5 bases at J, leaving 2 bases unmatched. CDR3 length: 13 residues. Germline CDR1 SGHTA, CDR2 FQGNSA.

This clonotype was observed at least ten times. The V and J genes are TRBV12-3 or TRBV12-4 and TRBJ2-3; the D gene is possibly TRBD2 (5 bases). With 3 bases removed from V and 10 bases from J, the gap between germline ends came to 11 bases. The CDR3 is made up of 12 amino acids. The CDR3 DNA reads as TGTGCCAGCAGTTTCCCGGGGTCGGCGCAGTATTTT. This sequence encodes CASSFPGSAQYF.